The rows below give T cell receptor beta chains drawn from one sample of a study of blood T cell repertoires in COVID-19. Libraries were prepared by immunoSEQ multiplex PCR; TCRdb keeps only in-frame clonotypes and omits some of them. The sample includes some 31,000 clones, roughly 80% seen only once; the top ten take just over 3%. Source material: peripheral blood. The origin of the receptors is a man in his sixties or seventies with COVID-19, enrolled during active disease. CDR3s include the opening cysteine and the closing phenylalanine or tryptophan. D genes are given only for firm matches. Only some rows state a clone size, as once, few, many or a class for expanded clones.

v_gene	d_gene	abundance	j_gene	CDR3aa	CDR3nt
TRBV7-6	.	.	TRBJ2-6	CASSLEAAALSGANVLTF	TGTGCCAGCAGCTTAGAGGCGGCGGCTCTCTCTGGGGCCAACGTCCTGACTTTC
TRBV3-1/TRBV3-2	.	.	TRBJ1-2	CASSPYVTGYGYTF	TGTGCCAGCAGCCCCTACGTAACTGGCTATGGCTACACCTTC
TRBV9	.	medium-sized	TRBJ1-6	CASSARGDSPLHF	TGTGCCAGCAGCGCGCGTGGAGATTCACCCCTCCACTTT
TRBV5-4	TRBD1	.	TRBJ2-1	CASSFGTDLYNEQFF	TGTGCCAGCAGCTTCGGGACAGACCTCTACAATGAGCAGTTCTTC
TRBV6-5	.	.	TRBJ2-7	CASSYTWPPYEQYF	TGTGCCAGCAGTTACACCTGGCCCCCCTACGAGCAGTACTTC
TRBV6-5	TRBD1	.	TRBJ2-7	CASSYGQGDFYEQYF	TGTGCCAGCAGTTACGGACAGGGGGATTTCTACGAGCAGTACTTC
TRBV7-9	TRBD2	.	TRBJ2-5	CASSLALGLGRETQYF	TGTGCCAGCAGCTTAGCGTTAGGACTAGGAAGGGAGACCCAGTACTTC
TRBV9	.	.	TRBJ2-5	CASSVEGRETQYF	TGTGCCAGCAGCGTAGAAGGGAGAGAGACCCAGTACTTC
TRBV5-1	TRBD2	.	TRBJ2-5	CASSFGTSGFQETQYF	TGCGCCAGCAGCTTCGGGACTAGCGGGTTTCAAGAGACCCAGTACTTC
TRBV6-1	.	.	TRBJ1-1	CASSEQQGTEAFF	TGTGCCAGCAGTGAGCAACAGGGCACGGAAGCTTTCTTT
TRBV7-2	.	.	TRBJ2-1	CASSLETVKYNEQFF	TGTGCCAGCAGCTTGGAGACAGTCAAGTACAATGAGCAGTTCTTC
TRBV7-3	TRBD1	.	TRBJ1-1	CASSAGTGSTEAFF	TGTGCCAGCAGCGCCGGGACAGGGAGCACTGAAGCTTTCTTT
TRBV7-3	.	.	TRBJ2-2	CASSPSNTGELFF	TGTGCCAGCAGCCCGTCTAACACCGGGGAGCTGTTTTTT
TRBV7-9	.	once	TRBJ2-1	CASSFASALAPHEQFF	TGTGCCAGCAGCTTTGCTAGCGCCCTCGCCCCCCATGAGCAGTTCTTC
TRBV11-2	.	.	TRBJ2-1	CASSSGLASEQFF	TGTGCCAGCAGCTCGGGGTTGGCTAGTGAGCAGTTCTTC
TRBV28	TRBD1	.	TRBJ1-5	CASSLGQEDNQPQHF	TGTGCCAGCAGTTTGGGACAGGAGGACAATCAGCCCCAGCATTTT
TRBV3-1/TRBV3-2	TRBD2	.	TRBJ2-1	CASSPLAGGTYNEQFF	TGTGCCAGCAGCCCCCTAGCGGGAGGAACCTACAATGAGCAGTTCTTC
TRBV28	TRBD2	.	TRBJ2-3	CASTSRGTSGSLLADTQYF	TGTGCCAGCACCTCCAGGGGGACTAGCGGGAGTTTGTTGGCAGATACGCAGTATTTT
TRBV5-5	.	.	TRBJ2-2	CASSSHLNTGELFF	TGTGCCAGCAGCTCACACCTTAACACCGGGGAGCTGTTTTTT
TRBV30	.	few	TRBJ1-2	CACNRDRPYGYTF	TGTGCCTGTAACAGGGATCGACCCTATGGCTACACCTTC
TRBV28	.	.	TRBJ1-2	CASSRAPRGDYGYTF	TGTGCCAGCAGTCGCGCTCCACGGGGGGACTATGGCTACACCTTC
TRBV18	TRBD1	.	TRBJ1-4	CASSPPGQGEKLFF	TGTGCCAGCTCACCACCGGGACAGGGTGAAAAACTGTTTTTT
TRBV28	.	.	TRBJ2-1	CASSSFDEQFF	TGTGCCAGCAGTTCCTTCGATGAGCAGTTCTTC
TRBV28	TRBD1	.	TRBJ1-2	CASSWTGDKKNYGYTF	TGTGCCAGCAGTTGGACAGGAGACAAGAAAAACTATGGCTACACCTTC
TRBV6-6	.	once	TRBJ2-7	CASSYGPRDPSYEQYF	TGTGCCAGCAGTTACGGCCCCCGGGATCCCTCCTACGAGCAGTACTTC
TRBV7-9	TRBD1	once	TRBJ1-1	CASSFQGEAEAFF	TGTGCCAGCAGCTTTCAGGGGGAAGCTGAAGCTTTCTTT
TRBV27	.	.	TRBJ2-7	CASSLAANYEQYF	TGTGCCAGCAGTTTGGCGGCGAACTACGAGCAGTACTTC
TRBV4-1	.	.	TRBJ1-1	CASSAERLRNTEAFF	TGCGCCAGCAGCGCAGAGAGGTTGCGGAACACTGAAGCTTTCTTT
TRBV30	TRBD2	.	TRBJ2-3	CAFSGRATDTQYF	TGTGCCTTTAGCGGGAGGGCCACAGATACGCAGTATTTT
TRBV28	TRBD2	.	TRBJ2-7	CATSQLAERDEQYF	TGTGCCACCTCACAACTAGCGGAGAGGGACGAGCAGTACTTC
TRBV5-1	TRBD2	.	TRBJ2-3	CASSLSTSGGTDTQYF	TGCGCCAGCAGCTTATCGACTAGCGGAGGCACAGATACGCAGTATTTT
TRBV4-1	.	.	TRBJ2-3	CASSQGLSGGFTDTQYF	TGCGCCAGCAGCCAGGGACTTAGCGGAGGTTTCACAGATACGCAGTATTTT
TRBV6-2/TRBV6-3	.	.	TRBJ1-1	CASSYGRGTEAFF	TGTGCCAGCAGTTACGGTAGAGGCACTGAAGCTTTCTTT
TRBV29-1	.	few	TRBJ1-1	CSVVAAPGAFF	TGCAGCGTTGTGGCCGCTCCTGGAGCTTTCTTT
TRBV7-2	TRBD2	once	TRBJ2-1	CASSPGLALSYNEQFF	TGTGCCAGCAGCCCGGGACTAGCGCTATCCTACAATGAGCAGTTCTTC
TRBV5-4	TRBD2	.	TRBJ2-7	CASSPSGKIDYEQYF	TGTGCCAGCAGCCCGAGCGGGAAGATAGACTACGAGCAGTACTTC
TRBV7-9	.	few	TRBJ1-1	CASSFTVGGTEAFF	TGTGCCAGCAGCTTTACGGTTGGGGGGACTGAAGCTTTCTTT
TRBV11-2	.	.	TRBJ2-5	CASSLGQQETQYF	TGTGCCAGCAGCTTAGGACAGCAAGAGACCCAGTACTTC
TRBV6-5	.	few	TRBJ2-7	CASNAGGLIYEQYF	TGTGCCAGCAACGCGGGCGGTCTTATCTACGAGCAGTACTTC
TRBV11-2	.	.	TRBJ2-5	CASSRDNQETQYF	TGTGCCAGCAGCCGGGACAACCAAGAGACCCAGTACTTC